This T cell receptor beta chain was retrieved from a study of cytomegalovirus exposure and HLA in healthy donors (dated by TCRdb to about 2017). Context from the whole study: According to an earlier analysis of 587 of the donors, 150 million to 200 million T cells yielded roughly 100 million unique TCR beta sequences and about 300 Gb of sequence data. Rather than using new phenotypic data, the later analysis identified candidate immune exposures from TCR beta sequences and from how often those sequences occurred across donors. In an earlier analysis of several hundred of the donors, high-throughput TCR beta sequencing was used to judge whether each TCR beta V gene segment behaved as functional or pseudogenic. High-throughput TCR immunosequencing, statistical association of individual TCRs with disease status, and machine learning were combined to predict cytomegalovirus infection status. The aim of the study was to test whether cataloging public T cell receptors could identify signatures of past pathogen exposure. Donor age, sex, ethnicity and CMV serostatus were compiled together with the repertoire data. Using immunosequencing, the study profiled T cell repertoires from some 670 subjects and related those repertoires to cytomegalovirus serostatus. In addition to the first cohort of 666 subjects, a separate validation cohort of 120 different subjects was used. An early release that covered some 630 HLA-typed donors contained around 330 gigabases of sequencing data and 65 million to 100 million unique TCR sequences. The genetic ancestry cluster associated with self-reported Caucasian donors included over 80% of the 398 genotyped donors. Both class I and class II loci were covered by HLA typing, at four-digit resolution. Among a few hundred genotyped donors of the cohort, an average of 235,054 unique TCR beta nucleotide sequences were sequenced per donor, approximately 20% of them non-productive. A later analysis re-analyzed previously published TCR beta repertoires from about 730 donors and added high-resolution HLA genotyping to study TCR occurrence patterns. A few DR-DQ haplotypes were treated as single units for association and clustering because of strong linkage in the cohort. A later genetic analysis used genome-wide SNP genotypes for about 65% of the roughly 670 donors, treating that subset as a discovery cohort. Typing coverage differed by locus: A, B, C, DRB1 and DQB1 were typed in about 620-640 donors, DQA1 in about 500, DPA1 in approximately 600, and DPB1 in around 490. All discovery cohort repertoires had been generated using a single sequencing platform.

Per the germline V gene, SGHRS is the CDR1 and YFSETQ is the CDR2. Trimmed from V: 0 bases; trimmed from J: 5 bases; junction bases lacking a gene match: 13. Reading from cysteine to phenylalanine, the CDR3 counts 17 amino acids. The read is trimmed to its CDR3 DNA, 51 bases read in frame from base 1. What the study reported, not specific to this receptor: Strong co-occurrence of HLA alleles, especially DR and DQ, made assigning TCR associations to individual alleles difficult. A cluster of highly shared sequence variants was judged likely to be a technical artifact of the sequencing pipeline. In an earlier analysis of over 550 of the donors, most TCR beta V segments were observed in productive rearrangements about 87% or about 30% of the time, broadly matching IMGT annotations. The 87-base-pair reads could not distinguish some IMGT-functional V segments, including TRBV6-2 and TRBV6-3, so those segments were excluded. A further reported finding was that TCR beta sequences accurately predicted the HLA-A and HLA-B alleles for most subjects in the first cohort. In a later analysis, most CMV-associated TCR beta chains were found to appear HLA-restricted, with HLA associations seemingly driven largely by CMV exposure. According to a later genetic analysis, donors in an Asian-associated ancestry cluster had fewer N-insertions in productive TCRs than the roughly 660-donor mean. A later analysis reported that several top co-occurrence clusters appeared linked to parvovirus B19, influenza, CMV and Epstein-Barr virus. The authors suggested that the approach could potentially be generalized to other disease states and immunological phenotypes. The cohort was sequenced for TCR beta chains only, and without alpha or paired-chain data the features that could be detected were limited. The presence/absence analyses assumed that sequencing depth was roughly uniform across donors, and that assumption may not be true. Because HLA typing was missing for some donors at each locus, association tests included only the typed subset. Specific HLA alleles were associated with 15,000 to 20,000 TCR beta sequences at a false discovery rate of 0.05 in a later analysis. A later genetic analysis associated a missense DCLRE1C variant with V-gene and J-gene trimming of TCR beta chains, and an independent cohort replicated the association. Cytomegalovirus status was reported to be diagnosed by the classifier with high specificity and sensitivity in both the original and validation cohorts. The earlier analysis of 587 of the donors excluded some 15 rarely observed V segments, including chromosome 9 orphons, because counts were too low. In a later analysis, HLA-associated TCR beta chains showed more clonal expansion and lower generation probabilities than non-associated chains that were equally common. In a later analysis, TCR association rates were found to vary across HLA loci, with the most associated TCRs seen for DRB1 alleles and the fewest for HLA-C alleles. Three of the identified cytomegalovirus-associated TCR beta chains were confirmed in vitro to be specific for cytomegalovirus antigens. Linkage disequilibrium might explain the correlated functional status among segregating V segments, but an unknown experimental factor could not be ruled out. While some public TCRs were present in many individuals, most TCR sequences turned up only very rarely across donors. The study listed 164 TCR beta chains as associated with cytomegalovirus. The only immune exposure information available for the cohort was CMV serostatus.

This clone occurred a few times. Its antigen remains undetermined. No much larger clonotype is one base removed from it; base qualities were not supplied. Library creation used the immunoSEQ multiplex PCR assay. The multiplex PCR relied on a mix of 60 forward primers for TCR Vbeta segments and 13 reverse primers for TCR Jbeta segments. The CDR3 region of rearranged TCR beta genes was amplified from genomic DNA by a multiplex PCR assay. The Illumina HiSeq System was used to sequence the amplified TCR beta libraries as 87-base-pair reads. As for the authors' bioinformatics: In a later analysis, 77 million or so unique TCR beta chains were counted across the 650 to 700 repertoires, and some 10 million of these chains were shared by at least two donors. To remove PCR and sequencing errors, raw reads were error-corrected and collapsed into unique sequences using a nearest-neighbor algorithm that merged closely related sequences. CDR3 sequences were aligned to IMGT reference sequences to assign V, D and J gene segments. For a sequence to be retained, a match of at least six nucleotides was required to both a V gene segment and a J gene segment. A rearrangement was called productive if the CDR3 had no stop codons and remained in frame with V and J, and every other rearrangement was called non-productive. CDR3 was defined according to IMGT convention as the region running from the second conserved V-encoded cysteine to the conserved J-encoded phenylalanine. The earlier analysis of more than 450 of the donors excluded sequences that lacked an unambiguous match to a single V gene segment. An earlier analysis of several hundred of the donors called V segments functional above 56.7% productive rearrangements and segregating when the between-donor standard deviation exceeded 5%. A statistical classification framework was built to diagnose cytomegalovirus status from the catalog of TCR beta chain sequences. In a later analysis, TCR nucleotide sequences were compared against IMGT/GENE-DB human TR gene sequences so that V and J genes could be assigned. The TCRdist pipeline was used in a later analysis to assign CDR3 sequences and most-parsimonious VDJ recombination scenarios. In a later analysis, every TCR beta chain was defined by the combination of its CDR3 amino acid sequence and its V-gene family, and reads without a unique V-gene family were dropped. A later analysis removed 592 highly shared, low-generation-probability nucleotide sequences to deal with suspected cross-contamination and a sequencing artifact. In a later analysis, a clonal expansion index was calculated for each public chain from normalized within-repertoire ranks of inferred template counts. A later analysis computed generation probabilities with a VDJ recombination model fitted to out-of-frame rearrangements, and checked the results against IGoR. Hypergeometric tests were used in a later analysis to score TCR-TCR, TCR-HLA and TCR-CMV co-occurrence, with a repertoire-size bias correction applied to the TCR pairs. A later analysis estimated false discovery rates by permuting HLA or CMV assignments 20 times. A later analysis grouped co-occurring TCRs with DBSCAN, adding TCRdist sequence similarity when clustering within HLA-allele-positive subsets. For co-occurrence clustering, repertoires with fewer than 30,000 or more than 120,000 public chains were excluded, along with roughly 5 repertoires with anomalous nucleotide sharing. The immuneACCESS repertoire file appears here via TCRdb, limited to in-frame rearrangements. These files lack a portion of the clones; in checked studies, under half of the deficit traces to unresolved V genes, and the cause of the others is not known. V and J calls and clone size follow that table, whereas D and trimming were derived from the DNA. In this sample the table shows about 91,000 clones, 60% to 80% of which occur a single time. Jointly, the top ten make up over 1% of the sample.

The cohort comprised 670 or so healthy bone marrow donors. At the time of sampling, every cohort member was nominally healthy, though immune exposures that went unrecorded were likely present. The donor was CMV seronegative and belonged to the group of 352 seronegative cohort members. Each donor provided a peripheral blood sample, and peripheral blood mononuclear cells were used for TCR beta sequencing. Genomic DNA was extracted from the blood cell samples with the Qiagen DNeasy Blood Extraction Kit. The sequence was collected from a female donor in good health and CMV-seronegative. The sample comprised PBMCs. The chain uses TRBV5-1 and TRBJ1-2; 7 middle bases align to TRBD1. The sequence in DNA is TGCGCCAGCAGCTTGGAGGGGACAGAGGGCCTAGCGTATGGCTACACCTTC. Translation gives CASSLEGTEGLAYGYTF.